Each of the 28 T cell receptor beta chains below was sequenced from the same sample in a study of CD8 T cells in ankylosing spondylitis. Via MiXCR, TCRdb re-called the 5' RACE reads, giving one row per CDR3 protein. Of about 160,000 distinct CDR3 sequences listed, approximately 16% are singletons. Sequenced: blood, either unsorted or a sorted T cell fraction (not recorded which). The receptors originated from a male donor with ankylosing spondylitis or in good health (not recorded which).

This clonotype was picked up many times. The chain uses TRBV29-1 and TRBJ2-5, with D perhaps TRBD1 or TRBD2 (5 bases each). Trimming stripped 7 bases from V and 0 bases from J, with 21 bases between. The CDR3 consists of 16 residues. CDR1 is SQVTM, CDR2 ANQGSEA, per germline. CDR3 bases: TGCAGCGCTCAACCAGGGACCGAATTCCACCAAGAGACCCAGTACTTC. Protein: CSAQPGTEFHQETQYF.

This clonotype was found a few times. V gene TRBV28 combines with J gene TRBJ2-5; D is perhaps TRBD1 or TRBD2 (5 bases each). The germline V and J ends were trimmed by 3 bases and 6 bases, with 11 bases remaining between them. The CDR3 extends over 13 amino acids. CDR1 MDHEN and CDR2 SYDVKM come from the germline V gene. CDR3 residues: CASSFRDGKTQYF. CDR3 in DNA: TGTGCCAGCAGTTTCCGGGACGGGAAGACCCAGTACTTC.

The gene calls are TRBV20-1 and TRBJ1-4; TRBD1 is a possible D gene (5 bases). Germline V gene sequence: CDR1 DFQATT, CDR2 SNEGSKA (reference sequence). V gave up 3 bases and J gave up 8 bases, with 10 bases separating them. The CDR3 loop spans 12 amino acids. CDR3 protein: CSARGPEEKLFF. The CDR3, as DNA: TGCAGTGCTAGGGGGCCAGAGGAAAAACTGTTTTTT.

In this sample, this clonotype turned up a few times. The J gene is TRBJ1-1, the V gene TRBV29-1; D gene uncertain. V was clipped by 4 bases and J by 5 bases, with 8 bases between them. Per germline, CDR1 SQVTM and CDR2 ANQGSEA. CDR3 length equals 11 residues. CDR3 nucleotides: TGCAGCGTTGCAGCCCTGACTGAAGCTTTCTTT. Encoded protein: CSVAALTEAFF.

The table lists this clonotype with many counts. This chain connects TRBV24-1 to TRBJ2-2; 9 bases agree with TRBD1. The germline V gene encodes CDR1 KGHDR and CDR2 SFDVKD. Trimming took 8 bases from V and 0 from J; bases not matched to a gene: 3. CDR3 length: 15 residues. This chain's CDR3 is CATTRTGANTGELFF. DNA of the CDR3: TGTGCCACCACCAGGACAGGGGCGAACACCGGGGAGCTGTTTTTT.

This chain joins TRBV7-2 and TRBJ2-3; no reliable D call. CDR1 is SGHTA, CDR2 FQGNSA, per germline. The CDR3 totals 12 residues. The V and J ends lost 5 bases and 2 bases respectively, with 5 bases between them. The CDR3 spells CTSSPATDTQYF. CDR3 in DNA: TGTACCAGCAGCCCTGCCACAGATACGCAGTATTTT.

This clonotype was counted at least ten times. The chain employs TRBV5-1 and TRBJ2-2; D is perhaps TRBD1 (5 bases). This CDR3 contains 13 residues. Between the trimmed V and J ends, which lost 6 bases and 1 base, there was a span of 7 bases. Germline V CDR1 and CDR2: SGHRS, YFSETQ. The CDR3 sequence is CASTRGNTGELFF. The CDR3, as DNA: TGCGCCAGCACTAGGGGGAACACCGGGGAGCTGTTTTTT.

On this clonotype: A much larger clone differs from this one at a single base, so this may be a read error. The rearrangement joins TRBV29-1 to TRBJ2-5; D may match TRBD1 or TRBD2 (5 bases each). V shed 7 bases and J shed 7 bases, with 19 bases lying between them. Germline CDR1 reads SQVTM; CDR2 reads ANQGSEA. The CDR3 extends over 13 amino acids. Written as DNA, the CDR3 is TGCAGCGCTGGGCCCCAAGTTGGGGGGACCCAGTACTTC. Translating it yields CSAGPQVGGTQYF.

At least ten counts were recorded for this clonotype. The chain is built from TRBV24-1 and TRBJ2-2; unclear D gene. Germline V gene sequence: CDR1 KGHDR, CDR2 SFDVKD. The CDR3 loop spans 18 amino acids. V was clipped by 0 bases and J by 2 bases, with 15 bases between them. The CDR3 sequence: CATSDLHVGRGNTGELFF. CDR3 DNA: TGTGCCACCAGTGATTTGCATGTTGGGCGCGGTAACACCGGGGAGCTGTTTTTT.

This clonotype was detected a few times. This rearrangement joins TRBV27 to TRBJ1-2; D remains unclear. Deletions cut 5 bases from V and 6 bases from J, with 13 bases between. Germline CDR1 reads MNHEY; CDR2 reads SMNVEV (reference sequence). The CDR3 is 13 amino acids. CDR3 protein: CASSGNPMDGYTF. In DNA, the CDR3 is TGTGCCAGCAGTGGGAACCCTATGGATGGCTACACCTTC.

This chain uses TRBV6-1 with TRBJ1-5; D remains unclear. V lost 6 bases and J 3 bases, leaving 12 bases between the germline ends. This CDR3 has 14 residues. Germline V gene sequence: CDR1 MNHNS, CDR2 SASEGT. This CDR3 is CASREVGYNQPQHF. The CDR3 bases are TGTGCCAGCAGGGAGGTAGGGTACAATCAGCCCCAGCATTTT.

This clonotype was seen ten or more times. This could be a read error, since a much larger clone is one nucleotide away. V usage is TRBV12-3 or TRBV12-4 and J usage is TRBJ2-2; D not resolved. The CDR3 spans 11 residues. V was cut by 3 bases and J by 6 bases, with 2 bases left in between. The CDR3 here is CASSFPGELFF. The CDR3 DNA follows: TGTGCCAGCAGTTTTCCCGGGGAGCTGTTTTTT.

This clonotype was counted at least ten times. The chain recombines TRBV27 with TRBJ2-7; 10 nucleotides line up with TRBD1. Per germline, CDR1 MNHEY and CDR2 SMNVEV (reference sequence). J was trimmed by 4 bases and V by 2 bases; bases with no gene match: 5. CDR3 length: 15 residues. CDR3 nucleotides: TGTGCCAGCAGTTTACACCCGGGACAGGGGTACGAGCAGTACTTC. Translated, it gives CASSLHPGQGYEQYF.

The genes are TRBV7-2 and TRBJ2-1; D is unclear. Germline CDR1 is SGHTA and CDR2 is FQGNSA. Trimming cost V 5 bases and J 11 bases, with 25 bases left between them. This CDR3 comprises 16 residues. CDR3 nucleotide sequence: TGTGCCAGCAGCCAAAAACTGGTGGCACACAATGAAAAGCAGTTCTTC. Protein: CASSQKLVAHNEKQFF.

The genes are TRBV5-1 and TRBJ2-1, with D hard to call. The CDR3 extends over 15 amino acids. Germline CDR1 and CDR2: SGHRS and YFSETQ. V was shortened by 0 bases and J by 1 base, with 8 bases between the two germline ends. CDR3 DNA sequence: TGCGCCAGCAGCTTGGCCGGGCCATCCTACAATGAGCAGTTCTTC. Protein sequence: CASSLAGPSYNEQFF.

This clonotype was observed at least ten times. The chain couples TRBV29-1 to TRBJ2-7; D call uncertain. Between the trimmed V and J ends, which lost 1 base and 6 bases, there was a span of 7 bases. The CDR3 covers 11 residues. In germline, CDR1 is SQVTM, CDR2 ANQGSEA. The CDR3 DNA reads TGCAGCGTTGAAGGGGCCCCCGAGCAGTACTTC. Its translation is CSVEGAPEQYF.

V gene TRBV28 combines with J gene TRBJ2-5; no clear D. CDR1 is MDHEN, CDR2 SYDVKM, per germline. The CDR3 runs 14 residues. V was cut by 4 bases and J by 1 base, with 10 bases left in between. The CDR3 loop is CASSSLVLQETQYF. In nucleotides, the CDR3 is TGTGCCAGCAGTTCCCTAGTCCTCCAAGAGACCCAGTACTTC.

The sample holds a few counts of this clonotype. The J gene is TRBJ2-1, the V gene TRBV24-1; D possibly uses TRBD1 or TRBD2 (6 bases each). Trimming took 12 bases from V and 10 from J, leaving 24 bases between them. From germline, CDR1 is KGHDR and CDR2 SFDVKD. The CDR3 has 14 residues. The CDR3 DNA reads TGTGCCTCTCTCTCGGGGGCACGGGCCAACGAGCAGTTCTTC. Its protein is CASLSGARANEQFF.

This clonotype was counted many times. The chain combines TRBV27 with TRBJ1-6, with a possible D match to TRBD1 (6 bases). The CDR3 has 13 amino acids. The germline CDR1 and CDR2 sequences are MNHEY and SMNVEV (reference sequence). V was cut by 3 bases and J by 8 bases, with 8 bases left in between. CDR3 amino acids: CASSFNRDSPLHF. CDR3 nucleotide sequence: TGTGCCAGCAGTTTTAACAGGGATTCACCCCTCCACTTT.

This clonotype occurred many times. The chain links TRBV5-1 to TRBJ2-3; 7 nucleotides line up with TRBD1. Germline lookup yields CDR1 SGHRS and CDR2 YFSETQ. The V segment lost 5 bases and the J segment 0 bases; nucleotides outside the gene matches: 3. The CDR3 runs to 14 residues. The CDR3 DNA sequence: TGCGCCAGCAGGACGGGACAGAGCACAGATACGCAGTATTTT. Translated: CASRTGQSTDTQYF.

The table lists this clonotype with a few counts. This chain connects TRBV28 to TRBJ2-2; D ambiguous. Germline CDR1 MDHEN, CDR2 SYDVKM. V lost 2 bases and J 4 bases, leaving 11 bases between the germline ends. This CDR3 contains 15 residues. For the CDR3, the DNA is TGTGCCAGCAGTTTAGGCGGAGTGAGCACCGGGGAGCTGTTTTTT. The encoded protein is CASSLGGVSTGELFF.

The gene calls are TRBV7-2 and TRBJ2-7; D ambiguous. V lost 1 base, J lost 7 bases, and 17 bases lay in between. CDR3 size: 15 residues. Germline loops: CDR1 SGHTA, CDR2 FQGNSA. The CDR3 DNA sequence: TGTGCCAGCAGCTTAGACGGCAGTGCCCTGGGGGAGCAGTACTTC. Amino acids: CASSLDGSALGEQYF.

This clonotype was detected many times. V and J are TRBV11-2 and TRBJ2-1; D unclear. Per germline, CDR1 SGHAT and CDR2 FQNNGV. V was trimmed by 1 base and J by 5 bases, leaving 9 bases between them. The CDR3 consists of 14 residues. The CDR3 sequence is CASSLARQNNEQFF. In DNA, the CDR3 is TGTGCCAGCAGCTTAGCCCGACAAAACAATGAGCAGTTCTTC.

This clonotype was detected ten times or more. The V gene is TRBV4-1, the J gene TRBJ2-7; 8 positions agree with TRBD2. Germline V gives CDR1 MGHRA, CDR2 YSYEKL. The CDR3 loop spans 16 amino acids. With V trimmed by 1 base and J by 2 bases, 7 bases remained unmatched. This CDR3 is CASSQVGAGVTYEQYF. CDR3 coding DNA: TGCGCCAGCAGCCAAGTCGGAGCGGGAGTTACCTACGAGCAGTACTTC.

The table lists this clonotype with many counts. V gene TRBV20-1 combines with J gene TRBJ2-5, with D maybe TRBD2 (5 bases). The length of the CDR3 is 13 residues. V gave up 5 bases and J gave up 5 bases, with 15 bases separating them. CDR1 is DFQATT and CDR2 is SNEGSKA in the germline V gene (reference sequence). CDR3 loop: CSALRTGVETQYF. The CDR3 DNA sequence: TGCAGTGCTCTCAGGACTGGCGTGGAGACCCAGTACTTC.

In its sample, this clonotype was seen many times. V usage is TRBV7-8 and J usage is TRBJ2-3; D unresolved. Per the germline V gene, CDR1 is SGHVS and CDR2 is FQNEAQ. Deletions cut 5 bases from V and 3 bases from J, with 15 bases between. CDR3 size: 15 residues. CDR3 sequence reads: CASSPGRVGTDTQYF. Here the CDR3 DNA reads TGTGCCAGCAGCCCGGGCCGGGTAGGGACAGATACGCAGTATTTT. The complete variable domain, with remaining parts taken from reference TRBV7-8 and TRBJ2-3, reads GAGVSQSPRYKVAKRGQDVALRCDPISGHVSLFWYQQALGQGPEFLTYFQNEAQLDKSGLPSDRFFAERPEGSVSTLKIQRTQQEDSAVYLCASSPGRVGTDTQYFGPGTRLTVL.

There are many counts of this clonotype. This chain uses TRBV5-5 with TRBJ2-7, with 8 bases fitting TRBD1. The CDR3 consists of 14 residues. Germline V CDR1 and CDR2: SGHKS, YYEKEE (reference sequence). With V trimmed by 3 bases and J by 7 bases, 9 bases remained unmatched. The CDR3 loop is CASSSGQGTGEQYF. CDR3 coding DNA: TGTGCCAGCAGCTCCGGACAGGGTACGGGGGAGCAGTACTTC.

The chain couples TRBV7-2 to TRBJ2-7; 11 bases align to TRBD1. The CDR3 contains 14 residues. CDR1 SGHTA and CDR2 FQGNSA come from the germline V gene. V shed 5 bases, J shed 4 bases, and the junction held 4 bases outside the gene matches. CDR3 residues: CASSRGTGGYEQYF. The CDR3, as DNA: TGTGCCAGCAGCCGGGGGACAGGGGGATACGAGCAGTACTTC. Full variable domain (missing parts from reference TRBV7-2 and TRBJ2-7): GAGVSQSPSNKVTEKGKDVELRCDPISGHTALYWYRQSLGQGLEFLIYFQGNSAPDKSGLPSDRFSAERTGGSVSTLTIQRTQQEDSAVYLCASSRGTGGYEQYFGPGTRLTVT.